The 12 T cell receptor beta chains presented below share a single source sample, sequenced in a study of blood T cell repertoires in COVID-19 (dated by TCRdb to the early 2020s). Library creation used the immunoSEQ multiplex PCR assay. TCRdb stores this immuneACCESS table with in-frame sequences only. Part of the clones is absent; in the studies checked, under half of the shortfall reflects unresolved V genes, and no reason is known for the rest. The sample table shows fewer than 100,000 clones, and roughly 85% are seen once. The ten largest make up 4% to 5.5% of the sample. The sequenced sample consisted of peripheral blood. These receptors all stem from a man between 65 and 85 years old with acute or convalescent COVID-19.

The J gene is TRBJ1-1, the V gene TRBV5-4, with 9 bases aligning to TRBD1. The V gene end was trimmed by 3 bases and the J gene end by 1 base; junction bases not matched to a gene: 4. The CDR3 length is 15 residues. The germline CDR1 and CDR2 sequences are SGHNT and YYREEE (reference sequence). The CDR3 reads CASSYRGRGNTEAFF. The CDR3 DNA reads TGTGCCAGCAGCTACAGGGGGCGAGGGAACACTGAAGCTTTCTTT.

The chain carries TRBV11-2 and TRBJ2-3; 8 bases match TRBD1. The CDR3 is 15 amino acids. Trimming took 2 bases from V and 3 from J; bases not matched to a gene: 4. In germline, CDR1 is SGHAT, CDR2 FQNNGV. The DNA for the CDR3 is TGTGCCAGCAGCTTACAGACAGGGGAGACAGATACGCAGTATTTT. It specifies CASSLQTGETDTQYF.

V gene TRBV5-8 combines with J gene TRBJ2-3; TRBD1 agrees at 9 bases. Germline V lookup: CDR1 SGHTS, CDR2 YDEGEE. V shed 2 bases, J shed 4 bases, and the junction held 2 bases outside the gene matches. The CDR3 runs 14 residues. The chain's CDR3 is CASSLQGASDTQYF. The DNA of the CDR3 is TGTGCCAGCAGCTTACAGGGGGCGTCAGATACGCAGTATTTT.

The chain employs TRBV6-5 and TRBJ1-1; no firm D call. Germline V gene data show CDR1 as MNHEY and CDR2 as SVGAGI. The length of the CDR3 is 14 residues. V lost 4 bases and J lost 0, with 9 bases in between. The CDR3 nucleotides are TGTGCCAGCAGTTTAGCCGTAATGAACACTGAAGCTTTCTTT. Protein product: CASSLAVMNTEAFF.

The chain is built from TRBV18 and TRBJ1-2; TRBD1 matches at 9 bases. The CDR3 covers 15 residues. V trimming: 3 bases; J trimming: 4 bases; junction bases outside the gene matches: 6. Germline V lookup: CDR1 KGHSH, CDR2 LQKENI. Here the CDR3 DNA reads TGTGCCAGCTCACCGGACAGGGGACCCCCCTATGGCTACACCTTC. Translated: CASSPDRGPPYGYTF.

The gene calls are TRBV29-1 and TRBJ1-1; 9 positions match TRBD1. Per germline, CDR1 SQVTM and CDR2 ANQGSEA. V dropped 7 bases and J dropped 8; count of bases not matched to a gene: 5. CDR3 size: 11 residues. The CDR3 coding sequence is TGCAGCGGATCACAGGGGGCCGAAGCTTTCTTT. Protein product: CSGSQGAEAFF.

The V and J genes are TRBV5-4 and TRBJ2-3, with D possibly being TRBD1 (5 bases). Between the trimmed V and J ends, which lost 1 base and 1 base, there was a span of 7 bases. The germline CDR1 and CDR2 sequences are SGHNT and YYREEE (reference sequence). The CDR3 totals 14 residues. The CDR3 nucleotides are TGTGCCAGCAGCTTGTTACAGGGCACAGATACGCAGTATTTT. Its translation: CASSLLQGTDTQYF.

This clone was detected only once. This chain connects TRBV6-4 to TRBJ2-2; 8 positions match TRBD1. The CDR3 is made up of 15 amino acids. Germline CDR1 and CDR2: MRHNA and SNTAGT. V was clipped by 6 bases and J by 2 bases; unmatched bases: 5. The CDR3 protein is CASSEGQDNTGELFF. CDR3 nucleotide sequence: TGTGCCAGCAGCGAGGGACAGGATAACACCGGGGAGCTGTTTTTT.

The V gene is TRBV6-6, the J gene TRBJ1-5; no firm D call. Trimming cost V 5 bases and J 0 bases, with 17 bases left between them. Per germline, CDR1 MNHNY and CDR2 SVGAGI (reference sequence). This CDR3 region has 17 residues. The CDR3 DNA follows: TGTGCCAGCAGTCCCATGGGCCTACTGGATAGCAATCAGCCCCAGCATTTT. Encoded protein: CASSPMGLLDSNQPQHF.

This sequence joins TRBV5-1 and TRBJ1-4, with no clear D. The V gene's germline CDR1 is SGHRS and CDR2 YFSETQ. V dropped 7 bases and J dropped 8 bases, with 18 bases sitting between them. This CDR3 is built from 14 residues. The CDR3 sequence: CASSPGGGEEKLFF. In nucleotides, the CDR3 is TGCGCCAGCTCTCCCGGAGGCGGGGAGGAAAAACTGTTTTTT.

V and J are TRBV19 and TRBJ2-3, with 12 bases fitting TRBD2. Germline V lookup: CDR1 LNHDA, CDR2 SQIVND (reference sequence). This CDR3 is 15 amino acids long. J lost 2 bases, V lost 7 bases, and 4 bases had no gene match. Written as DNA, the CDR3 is TGTGCCAGTACCCTAGCGGGGGGGCCCACAGATACGCAGTATTTT. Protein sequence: CASTLAGGPTDTQYF. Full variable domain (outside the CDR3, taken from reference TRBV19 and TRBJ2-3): DGGITQSPKYLFRKEGQNVTLSCEQNLNHDAMYWYRQDPGQGLRLIYYSQIVNDFQKGDIAEGYSVSREKKESFPLTVTSAQKNPTAFYLCASTLAGGPTDTQYFGPGTRLTVL.

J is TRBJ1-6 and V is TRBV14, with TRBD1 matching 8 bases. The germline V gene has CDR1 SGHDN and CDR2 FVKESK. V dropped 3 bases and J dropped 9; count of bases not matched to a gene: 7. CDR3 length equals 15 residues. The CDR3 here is CASSQGQASASPLHF. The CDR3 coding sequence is TGTGCCAGCAGCCAGGGACAGGCGAGCGCTTCACCCCTCCACTTT.